These 20 T cell receptor beta chains originate from one sample sequenced in a study of blood T cell repertoires in COVID-19. TCRdb's table, derived via immunoSEQ multiplex PCR, lists solely in-frame clones and lacks some. The table shows about 270,000 clones, with 70% to 90% occurring only once. The sequencing sample was made of peripheral blood. The receptors were gathered from a woman between 25 and 40 years old with COVID-19, enrolled during active disease.

This clone was detected once. The rearrangement joins TRBV19 to TRBJ2-1, with D hard to call. Per germline, CDR1 LNHDA and CDR2 SQIVND (reference sequence). The CDR3 extends over 12 amino acids. V shed 3 bases and J shed 10 bases, with 10 bases lying between them. Written as DNA, the CDR3 is TGTGCCAGTAGTATGTCATTCCGGGAGCAGTTCTTC. Encoded protein: CASSMSFREQFF.

J is TRBJ1-1 and V is TRBV19; D may be TRBD1 (5 bases). Trimming stripped 2 bases from V and 3 bases from J, with 7 bases between. Germline CDR1 reads LNHDA; CDR2 reads SQIVND (reference sequence). This CDR3 spans 13 amino acids. Written as DNA, the CDR3 is TGTGCCAGTAGTATATTCAGGGACACTGAAGCTTTCTTT. It encodes CASSIFRDTEAFF.

The chain is built from TRBV2 and TRBJ1-1; possible D gene TRBD1, 6 bases. Germline V gene lookup returns CDR1 SNHLY and CDR2 FYNNEI. The CDR3 has 15 residues. Deletions cut 4 bases from V and 0 bases from J, with 12 bases between. CDR3 sequence (DNA): TGTGCCAGCAGTGGGTCAGGGGCCCTGAACACTGAAGCTTTCTTT. Protein product: CASSGSGALNTEAFF.

The genes are TRBV5-6 and TRBJ2-2, with D possibly TRBD2 on 6 matching bases. V lost 2 bases, J lost 4 bases, and 12 bases lay in between. The V gene's germline CDR1 is SGHDT and CDR2 YYEEEE. The CDR3 length is 15 residues. The CDR3 sequence: CASSFVQGGTGELFF. The CDR3 DNA reads as TGTGCCAGCAGCTTCGTCCAGGGAGGCACCGGGGAGCTGTTTTTT.

This chain joins TRBV4-1 and TRBJ2-7, with D possibly TRBD2 on 5 matching bases. Germline V lookup: CDR1 MGHRA, CDR2 YSYEKL. Trimming pared 3 bases from V and 2 bases from J, leaving 17 bases between. The CDR3 runs to 16 residues. CDR3 region: CASSHPNPGRTYEQYF. The CDR3, as DNA: TGCGCCAGCAGCCACCCCAACCCGGGGAGAACCTACGAGCAGTACTTC.

This chain links TRBV11-2 with TRBJ2-7; 7 bases match TRBD1. V lost 5 bases to trimming and J lost 10 bases; unmatched junction nucleotides: 8. Germline CDR1 and CDR2: SGHAT and FQNNGV. The CDR3 loop spans 12 amino acids. CDR3 DNA: TGTGCCAGCAGCCTACGGACAGGACATCAGTACTTC. Its translation is CASSLRTGHQYF.

The J gene is TRBJ1-2, the V gene TRBV6-1, with a weak D call TRBD1 (6 bases). V was trimmed by 3 bases and J by 2 bases, leaving 10 bases between them. CDR1 and CDR2 (germline): MNHNS, SASEGT. The CDR3 consists of 14 residues. As DNA, the CDR3 is TGTGCCAGCAGTGAGATCGACAGGAACTATGGCTACACCTTC. Translation gives CASSEIDRNYGYTF.

This sequence joins TRBV19 and TRBJ1-1; TRBD1 aligns across 7 bases. CDR3 length: 18 residues. Trimming took 7 bases from V and 0 from J; bases not matched to a gene: 17. In germline, CDR1 is LNHDA, CDR2 SQIVND (reference sequence). CDR3 nucleotide sequence: TGTGCCAGTACCCCCCACAGGGGCCTAAGGAACATGAACACTGAAGCTTTCTTT. Translated: CASTPHRGLRNMNTEAFF.

The sample holds a few counts of this clone. This chain joins TRBV11-2 and TRBJ2-7, with TRBD2 matching over 7 bases. Germline loops: CDR1 SGHAT, CDR2 FQNNGV. This CDR3 has 15 residues. Trimming took 1 base from V and 4 from J; bases not matched to a gene: 7. CDR3 in amino acids: CASSLGGGGRYEQYF. The CDR3 coding sequence is TGTGCCAGCAGCTTAGGGGGCGGGGGACGATACGAGCAGTACTTC.

The V and J genes are TRBV6-5 and TRBJ1-2; TRBD1 is a possible D gene (6 bases). Trimming left V 0 bases short and J 7 bases short, with 15 bases between. Germline V gives CDR1 MNHEY, CDR2 SVGAGI. The CDR3 is 15 residues long. The CDR3 nucleotides are TGTGCCAGCAGTTACTCGTCAATCAGGGGTCGTGGCTACACCTTC. This codes for CASSYSSIRGRGYTF.

Only one count was recorded for this clone. This chain uses TRBV29-1 with TRBJ2-7, with D possibly matching TRBD1 (5 bases). Germline CDR1 reads SQVTM; CDR2 reads ANQGSEA. The V end was cut by 7 bases, the J end by 0 bases, with 13 bases between. This CDR3 comprises 13 residues. The CDR3 nucleotides are TGCAGCGCCCAGGGATTTAGCTCCTACGAGCAGTACTTC. This translates into CSAQGFSSYEQYF.

The J gene is TRBJ1-2, the V gene TRBV6-4; TRBD1 matches at 10 bases. This CDR3 contains 13 residues. The germline gives CDR1 MRHNA, CDR2 SNTAGT. Losses at the gene ends were 6 bases for V and 5 bases for J; bases not matched to a gene: 3. CDR3: CASSRDRGYGYTF. The DNA of the CDR3 is TGTGCCAGCAGCCGGGACAGGGGATATGGCTACACCTTC.

This clone was seen only a few times. The chain is built from TRBV5-1 and TRBJ1-1; D gene unclear. The germline gives CDR1 SGHRS, CDR2 YFSETQ. V was pared by 4 bases and J by 5 bases, with 15 bases between. The length of the CDR3 is 14 residues. The CDR3, as DNA: TGCGCCAGCAGCCCCGTTCACCCGGGTACTGAAGCTTTCTTT. Translation: CASSPVHPGTEAFF.

The chain is built from TRBV2 and TRBJ2-1; D gene uncertain. V lost 2 bases and J lost 2, with 4 bases in between. Germline lookup yields CDR1 SNHLY and CDR2 FYNNEI. The CDR3 consists of 13 residues. The chain's CDR3 is CASSENTYNEQFF. CDR3 coding DNA: TGTGCCAGCAGTGAAAACACCTACAATGAGCAGTTCTTC. Looking up the rest from reference TRBV2 and TRBJ2-1 gives the full variable domain: EPEVTQTPSHQVTQMGQEVILRCVPISNHLYFYWYRQILGQKVEFLVSFYNNEISEKSEIFDDQFSVERPDGSNFTLKIRSTKLEDSAMYFCASSENTYNEQFFGPGTRLTVL.

The gene calls are TRBV15 and TRBJ1-4; TRBD1 matches 7 bases. The trim removed 9 bases at V and 3 bases at J, leaving 1 base unmatched. There are 12 residues in the CDR3. Germline V gene data show CDR1 as LNHNV and CDR2 as YYDKDF (reference sequence). The CDR3 region is CATQGANEKLFF. The CDR3 DNA follows: TGTGCCACGCAGGGGGCTAATGAAAAACTGTTTTTT.

The V gene is TRBV6-1, the J gene TRBJ2-5; 7 nucleotides line up with TRBD2. The CDR3 loop spans 16 amino acids. Trimming took 1 base from V and 4 from J; bases not matched to a gene: 9. Germline V gene sequence: CDR1 MNHNS, CDR2 SASEGT. CDR3 in amino acids: CASSEEKVGGIETQYF. The CDR3 region has the DNA TGTGCCAGCAGTGAAGAAAAGGTGGGAGGGATAGAGACCCAGTACTTC.

V usage is TRBV29-1 and J usage is TRBJ2-7; tentative D call: TRBD2 (5 bases). CDR3 size: 12 residues. Trimming cost V 5 bases and J 2 bases, with 10 bases left between them. Germline lookup yields CDR1 SQVTM and CDR2 ANQGSEA. The CDR3 spells CSVRAGAYEQYF. The CDR3 bases are TGCAGCGTTCGGGCCGGGGCCTACGAGCAGTACTTC.

CDR3 residues: CASSLAGGADEQYF. CDR3 in DNA: TGTGCCAGTAGTTTAGCGGGGGGCGCCGACGAGCAGTACTTC. The rearrangement joins TRBV19 to TRBJ2-7, with TRBD2 identical over 10 bases. The germline gives CDR1 LNHDA, CDR2 SQIVND (reference sequence). This CDR3 is 14 amino acids long. V was pared by 5 bases and J by 5 bases, with 6 bases of the junction left unmatched.

The chain joins TRBV5-1 to TRBJ1-6, with 12 nucleotides matching TRBD1. Trimming took 4 bases from V and 7 from J; bases not matched to a gene: 9. Per the germline V gene, CDR1 is SGHRS and CDR2 is YFSETQ. The CDR3 is 17 amino acids. CDR3 in amino acids: CASSPGTGGTLNSPLHF. The CDR3 region has the DNA TGCGCCAGCAGCCCGGGGACAGGGGGCACGTTGAATTCACCCCTCCACTTT.

The chain is built from TRBV5-8 and TRBJ2-5; D is unclear. V was pared by 3 bases and J by 2 bases, with 11 bases between. The CDR3 sequence is 14 residues long. The germline CDR1 and CDR2 sequences are SGHTS and YDEGEE. CDR3 sequence reads: CASSSLVGQETQYF. The DNA of the CDR3 is TGTGCCAGCAGCTCCTTGGTCGGTCAAGAGACCCAGTACTTC.